The T cell receptor beta chain described here comes from a study of T cell responses to AZD1222 COVID-19 vaccine. Worth noting for this clone: No antigen is known for it.

V shed 2 bases and J shed 12 bases, with 14 bases lying between them. Germline loops: CDR1 MNHEY, CDR2 SVGEGT. CDR3 length equals 13 residues. Sequencing was performed with immunoSEQ multiplex PCR; in TCRdb, only in-frame clones are kept and a portion is missing. The repertoire holds approximately 100,000 clones, with about 88% as singletons. Study-level points and caveats: Repertoire samples came only from after the peak T cell response.

The rearrangement links TRBV6-2 or TRBV6-3 to TRBJ2-1; a possible D gene is TRBD2 (6 bases). This clonotype was obtained from an adult in good health. The material was peripheral blood, obtained on day 0 of AZD1222 vaccination. CDR3 sequence reads: CASSYAGLIGQFF. CDR3 sequence (DNA): TGTGCCAGCAGTTACGCGGGACTGATAGGGCAGTTCTTC.